This T cell receptor (beta chain) was identified during a study of regulatory T cells in long-lasting Graves disease. Findings of the study overall: The study found persistent patients shared more public clonotypes (more than 2,500) than new patients (about 880).

Researchers made TCR beta libraries by using iRepertoire HTBI primers and running Arm-PCR on CDR3 regions. MiXCR, applied by TCRdb to the multiplex PCR reads, yields one record per CDR3 protein. Among 400,000 to 500,000 distinct CDR3 sequences, about a sixth were seen once, and the ten largest hold about 23%. Trimming cost V 8 bases and J 10 bases; bases outside gene matches: 9. The CDR3 consists of 13 residues. From germline, CDR1 is MDHEN and CDR2 SYDVKM. As for this clonotype: Its specificity is unknown. This sequence is one base from a far larger clone and is likely a read error.

Sample time point: newly diagnosed GD, antithyroid drugs for less than 3 months. PBMC RNA was the source of the TCR library. These data were likewise used in another study, on T cells in Graves' hyperthyroidism and ophthalmopathy. That work contributes: The HTBI primer set drove a first-round RT-PCR of the TCR CDR3.

This sequence was found in a woman aged 18-35 years with Graves disease. The rearrangement uses TRBV28 and TRBJ2-1; 9 nucleotides line up with TRBD1. The sample in question was peripheral blood mononuclear cells (PBMCs), obtained at new diagnosis, from a patient treated with antithyroid drugs. DNA of the CDR3: TGTGCCAGCTACGGGACAGGGCTCTACGAGCAGTTCTTC. Its protein product is CASYGTGLYEQFF.